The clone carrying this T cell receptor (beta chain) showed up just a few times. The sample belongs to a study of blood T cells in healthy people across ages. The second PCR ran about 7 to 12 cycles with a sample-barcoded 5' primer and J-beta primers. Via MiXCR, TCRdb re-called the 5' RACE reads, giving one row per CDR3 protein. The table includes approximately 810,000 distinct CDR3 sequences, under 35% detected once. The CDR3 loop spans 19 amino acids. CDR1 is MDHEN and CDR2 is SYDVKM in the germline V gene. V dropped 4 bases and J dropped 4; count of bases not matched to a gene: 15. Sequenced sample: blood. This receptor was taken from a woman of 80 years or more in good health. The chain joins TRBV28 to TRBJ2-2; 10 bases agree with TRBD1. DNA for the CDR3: TGTGCCAGCAGTTCCCTCGGGACAGGGGTAGGCGGCAGCACCGGGGAGCTGTTTTTT. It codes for CASSSLGTGVGGSTGELFF.